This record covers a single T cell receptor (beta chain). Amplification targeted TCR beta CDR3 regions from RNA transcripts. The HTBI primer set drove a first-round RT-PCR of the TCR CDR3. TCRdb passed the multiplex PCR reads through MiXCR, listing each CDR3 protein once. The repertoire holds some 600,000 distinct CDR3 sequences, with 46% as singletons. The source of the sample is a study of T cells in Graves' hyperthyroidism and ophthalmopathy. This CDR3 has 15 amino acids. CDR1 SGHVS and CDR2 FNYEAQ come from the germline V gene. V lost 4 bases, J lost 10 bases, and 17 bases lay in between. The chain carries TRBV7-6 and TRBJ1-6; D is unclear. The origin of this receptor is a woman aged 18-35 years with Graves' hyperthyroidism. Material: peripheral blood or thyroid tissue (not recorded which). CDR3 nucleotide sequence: TGTGCCAGCAGCTCGTCCCGGGAAAAAGGATCACCCCTCCACTTT. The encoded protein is CASSSSREKGSPLHF.